A single sample is the source of the 20 T cell receptor beta chains below, sequenced in a study of shared clonotypes between healthy human individuals. Naive CD8 cells comprised CD45RO-negative, CCR7-positively selected cells, excluding terminally differentiated effector memory CD45RA+ cells. The method was immunoSEQ multiplex PCR; TCRdb's version includes in-frame clones alone and lacks a portion of them. The sample has hundreds of thousands of clones, 90% to 95% seen once; the top ten hold approximately 24%. Sequences were obtained from naive CD8+ T cells sorted from blood. Source of these receptors: a man younger than 40 in good health.

This clone was seen just once. The rearrangement links TRBV7-2 to TRBJ2-1; D uncertain. This CDR3 is built from 14 residues. V gave up 3 bases and J gave up 1 base, with 7 bases separating them. The germline V gene encodes CDR1 SGHTA and CDR2 FQGNSA. CDR3 residues: CASSFIGSYNEQFF. The CDR3 DNA follows: TGTGCCAGCAGCTTCATAGGTTCCTACAATGAGCAGTTCTTC.

The chain has TRBV11-3 and TRBJ2-2, with D uncertain. Looked up from germline, CDR1 is SGHNT and CDR2 is YENEEA. The CDR3 consists of 12 residues. The ends were cut back, 2 bases at V and 6 bases at J, with 4 bases in the middle. Written as DNA, the CDR3 is TGTGCCAGCAGCTTACGTTCCGGGGAGCTGTTTTTT. It codes for CASSLRSGELFF.

This clone has a handful of counts. Here the CDR3 reads CASSLGTGNYNEQFF. CDR3 nucleotides: TGCGCCAGCAGCCTAGGGACAGGTAATTACAATGAGCAGTTCTTC. This chain uses TRBV4-3 with TRBJ2-1; 8 nucleotides align to TRBD1. J was trimmed by 4 bases and V by 4 bases; bases with no gene match: 6. The CDR3 runs to 15 residues. In germline, CDR1 is LGHNA, CDR2 YSLEER.

The rearrangement joins TRBV18 to TRBJ2-7, with 14 bases matching TRBD2. The CDR3 runs to 16 residues. The trim removed 3 bases at V and 3 bases at J, leaving 4 bases unmatched. The V gene's germline CDR1 is KGHSH and CDR2 LQKENI. In DNA form, the CDR3 reads TGTGCCAGCTCACCGACTAGCGGGAGGGTCTTCTACGAGCAGTACTTC. This sequence encodes CASSPTSGRVFYEQYF.

The chain employs TRBV5-1 and TRBJ2-1, with 8 bases identical to TRBD2. With V trimmed by 5 bases and J by 4 bases, 5 bases remained unmatched. This CDR3 comprises 14 residues. Germline values: CDR1 SGHRS, CDR2 YFSETQ. CDR3 sequence reads: CASSLSGSYNEQFF. CDR3 DNA: TGCGCCAGCAGTCTAAGCGGGAGTTACAATGAGCAGTTCTTC.

In regard to this clone: This CDR3 is also generated by other DNA sequences in the sample. The chain is built from TRBV30 and TRBJ1-5; 10 nucleotides match TRBD1. The V and J ends lost 1 base and 7 bases, in that order; junction bases with no gene match: 4. The germline gives CDR1 GTSNPN, CDR2 SVGIG (reference sequence). The CDR3 totals 14 residues. The CDR3 DNA sequence: TGTGCCTGGAGTGCGGGACAGGGGAGCCAGCCCCAGCATTTT. Protein product: CAWSAGQGSQPQHF.

The rearrangement links TRBV11-2 to TRBJ1-1; D not certain. Trimming pared 1 base from V and 11 bases from J, leaving 14 bases between. The CDR3 is 13 amino acids. Germline V gives CDR1 SGHAT, CDR2 FQNNGV. CDR3 coding DNA: TGTGCCAGCAGCTTAGGGTCGCTCAAGTTCGCTTTCTTT. It is translated as CASSLGSLKFAFF.

This chain joins TRBV15 and TRBJ2-7; 9 bases align to TRBD2. Trimming cost V 3 bases and J 7 bases; bases outside gene matches: 4. This CDR3 is 13 amino acids long. CDR1 and CDR2 from the germline V gene are LNHNV and YYDKDF (reference sequence). The CDR3 bases are TGTGCCACCAGCAGTAGCGGGAGAGGGGAGCAGTACTTC. This sequence encodes CATSSSGRGEQYF.

The chain uses TRBV10-1 and TRBJ2-7, with TRBD1 matching over 7 bases. The trim removed 5 bases at V and 3 bases at J, leaving 4 bases unmatched. This CDR3 spans 13 amino acids. Germline loops: CDR1 WNHNN, CDR2 SYGVQD (reference sequence). In nucleotides, the CDR3 is TGCGCCAGCAGTCAGAGACAGGGCTACGAGCAGTACTTC. Encoded protein: CASSQRQGYEQYF.

This clone was recorded only once. CDR3 in DNA: TGTGCCAGCAGTTCGTGGGGAACTAGTTCAATCTACAATGAGCAGTTCTTC. As protein: CASSSWGTSSIYNEQFF. The chain uses TRBV27 and TRBJ2-1, with TRBD2 as a possible D gene (5 bases). Trimming cost V 4 bases and J 3 bases, with 19 bases left between them. Germline V gene sequence: CDR1 MNHEY, CDR2 SMNVEV (reference sequence). The CDR3 sequence is 17 residues long.

V and J are TRBV29-1 and TRBJ1-1; D is ambiguous. Trimming took 2 bases from V and 3 from J, leaving 7 bases between them. The CDR3 has 12 amino acids. The germline gives CDR1 SQVTM, CDR2 ANQGSEA. The CDR3 DNA follows: TGCAGCGTTGAACTAGCTGACACTGAAGCTTTCTTT. Amino acid sequence: CSVELADTEAFF.

The genes are TRBV27 and TRBJ2-7; no definite D call. The CDR3 loop spans 13 amino acids. The germline V gene encodes CDR1 MNHEY and CDR2 SMNVEV (reference sequence). The V end was cut by 5 bases, the J end by 1 base, with 9 bases between. The CDR3 loop reads CASSIDLSYEQYF. CDR3 sequence (DNA): TGTGCCAGCAGTATAGACTTGTCCTACGAGCAGTACTTC.

The V call is TRBV13, the J call TRBJ2-3, with TRBD2 matching 12 bases. The CDR3 runs 15 residues. CDR1 PRHDT and CDR2 FYEKMQ come from the germline V gene (reference sequence). With V trimmed by 4 bases and J by 6 bases, 5 bases remained unmatched. The CDR3, as DNA: TGTGCCAGCAGCTCCCTAGCGGGAGGGCTTGATACGCAGTATTTT. This translates into CASSSLAGGLDTQYF.

The genes are TRBV6-6 and TRBJ2-7; D call uncertain. From germline, CDR1 is MNHNY and CDR2 SVGAGI (reference sequence). Trimming removed 4 bases from V and 2 bases from J, with 6 bases in between. The CDR3 sequence is 12 residues long. The DNA of the CDR3 is TGTGCCAGCAGTTCCAAACCCTACGAGCAGTACTTC. Its protein is CASSSKPYEQYF.

This clone appeared once. J is TRBJ2-2 and V is TRBV4-2, with 10 bases lining up with TRBD2. The CDR3 spans 17 residues. Trimming at V came to 3 bases and at J to 4 bases, leaving 8 bases not matched to a gene. Per the germline V gene, CDR1 is LGHNA and CDR2 is YNFKEQ. The CDR3 DNA is TGTGCCAGCAGCCAGGCTAGCGGGAGAGGGGTCACCGGGGAGCTGTTTTTT. This translates into CASSQASGRGVTGELFF.

The chain joins TRBV13 to TRBJ1-5; 9 positions agree with TRBD1. The CDR3 runs to 14 residues. The trim removed 5 bases at V and 6 bases at J, leaving 5 bases unmatched. Germline V lookup: CDR1 PRHDT, CDR2 FYEKMQ (reference sequence). CDR3 nucleotides: TGTGCCAGCAGCACGGGACAGGGCCCTCAGCCCCAGCATTTT. Its translation is CASSTGQGPQPQHF. The full variable domain, its missing parts supplied by reference TRBV13 and TRBJ1-5, is AAGVIQSPRHLIKEKRETATLKCYPIPRHDTVYWYQQGPGQDPQFLISFYEKMQSDKGSIPDRFSAQQFSDYHSELNMSSLELGDSALYFCASSTGQGPQPQHFGDGTRLSIL.

The chain joins TRBV9 to TRBJ2-5; TRBD2 aligns across 13 bases. The germline V gene has CDR1 SGDLS and CDR2 YYNGEE. This CDR3 region has 17 residues. With V trimmed by 0 bases and J by 4 bases, 6 bases remained unmatched. CDR3 in amino acids: CASSVGTSGSILETQYF. The CDR3 DNA follows: TGTGCCAGCAGCGTAGGGACTAGCGGGAGTATCTTAGAGACCCAGTACTTC.

The chain uses TRBV11-2 and TRBJ2-7, with D unresolved. Germline values: CDR1 SGHAT, CDR2 FQNNGV. V was shortened by 1 base and J by 3 bases, with 10 bases between the two germline ends. This CDR3 spans 14 amino acids. For the CDR3, the DNA is TGTGCCAGCAGCTTAGGGGCGCTAAGCTACGAGCAGTACTTC. Translated, it gives CASSLGALSYEQYF.

The chain joins TRBV11-3 to TRBJ2-7, with TRBD2 matching 14 bases. CDR3 size: 15 residues. The germline CDR1 and CDR2 sequences are SGHNT and YENEEA. Germline trimming cut 4 bases from V and 3 bases from J; bases unmatched to any gene: 2. This CDR3 reads CASSSGLAGVYEQYF. CDR3 DNA sequence: TGTGCCAGCAGCTCGGGACTAGCGGGAGTCTACGAGCAGTACTTC.

This CDR3 is CATRSTSGGGNEQFF. Written as DNA, the CDR3 is TGTGCCACCCGATCGACTAGCGGGGGGGGCAATGAGCAGTTCTTC. This chain connects TRBV6-1 to TRBJ2-1, with 14 bases fitting TRBD2. V was clipped by 10 bases and J by 6 bases; unmatched bases: 8. Per germline, CDR1 MNHNS and CDR2 SASEGT. The CDR3 consists of 15 residues.